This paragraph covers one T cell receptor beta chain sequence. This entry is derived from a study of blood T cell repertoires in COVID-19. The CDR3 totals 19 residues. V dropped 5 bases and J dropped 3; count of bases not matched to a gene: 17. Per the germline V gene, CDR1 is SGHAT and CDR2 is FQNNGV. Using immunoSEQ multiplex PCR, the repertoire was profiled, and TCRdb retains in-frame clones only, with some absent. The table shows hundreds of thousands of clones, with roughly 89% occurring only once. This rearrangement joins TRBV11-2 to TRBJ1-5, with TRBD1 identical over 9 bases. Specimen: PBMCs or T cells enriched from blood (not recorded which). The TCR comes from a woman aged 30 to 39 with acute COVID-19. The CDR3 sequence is CASSELRPSGTGPNQPQHF. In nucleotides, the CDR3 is TGTGCCAGCAGCGAACTCCGCCCCTCCGGGACAGGGCCCAATCAGCCCCAGCATTTT.